Below, one TCR beta chain is given with its context. TCRdb keeps only in-frame clones here, not all; method: immunoSEQ multiplex PCR. The sample has around 80,000 clones, approximately 91% seen once. The CDR3 spans 15 residues. V lost 4 bases to trimming and J lost 0 bases, with 10 bases between them. Germline-derived CDR1 and CDR2 are SEHNR and FQNEAQ (reference sequence). The data derive from a study of control samples from healthy donors and cancer patients. The rearrangement uses TRBV7-9 and TRBJ1-3, with a tentative D call TRBD1 (6 bases). The sample consisted of blood. The TCR was taken from a woman aged 45-59 years in good health. CDR3 residues: CASSSHRASGNTIYF. The CDR3 region has the DNA TGTGCCAGCAGCTCTCACAGGGCCTCTGGAAACACCATATATTTT. Combining the CDR3 with reference TRBV7-9 and TRBJ1-3 gives the whole variable domain DTGVSQNPRHKITKRGQNVTFRCDPISEHNRLYWYRQTLGQGPEFLTYFQNEAQLEKSRLLSDRFSAERPKGSFSTLEIQRTEQGDSAMYLCASSSHRASGNTIYFGEGSWLTVV.